The 27 T cell receptor beta chains given below trace back to one sample, sequenced in a study of PD-1 blockade in classical Hodgkin lymphoma. Sequencing used immunoSEQ multiplex PCR; TCRdb keeps in-frame clones, though not all of them. Found here are roughly 17,000 clones, under 85% of them singletons; the top ten hold roughly 4.5%. Every patient was affected by relapse after autologous stem cell transplantation, while exposure to brentuximab vedotin was not uniform. The sequencing here drew on peripheral blood mononuclear cells (PBMCs), taken at baseline. Receptors originate from a human donor with classical Hodgkin lymphoma.

This chain joins TRBV19 and TRBJ2-6, with no clear D. Germline CDR1 is LNHDA and CDR2 is SQIVND (reference sequence). V was cut by 2 bases and J by 0 bases, with 5 bases left in between. The length of the CDR3 is 15 residues. CDR3 coding DNA: TGTGCCAGTAGTATATTGGGCTCTGGGGCCAACGTCCTGACTTTC. It codes for CASSILGSGANVLTF.

The rearrangement uses TRBV29-1 and TRBJ2-7; the D gene is possibly TRBD2 (5 bases). With 0 bases removed from V and 2 bases from J, the gap between germline ends came to 8 bases. The germline gives CDR1 SQVTM, CDR2 ANQGSEA. There are 13 residues in the CDR3. The CDR3 DNA reads as TGCAGCGTTGAAGATTTCGGGGCCTACGAGCAGTACTTC. Residues: CSVEDFGAYEQYF.

The table lists this clone with a count of one. The V and J genes are TRBV4-3 and TRBJ2-2; either TRBD1 or TRBD2 may supply D (6 bases each). Germline values: CDR1 LGHNA, CDR2 YSLEER. The V gene lost 5 bases and the J gene lost 7 bases, with 17 bases spanning the gap. CDR3 length equals 15 residues. DNA for the CDR3: TGCGCCAGCAGCGCCCTAGGGGGGATCATCGGGGAGCTGTTTTTT. It translates to CASSALGGIIGELFF.

The chain is built from TRBV18 and TRBJ1-2, with a weak D call TRBD1 (6 bases). The germline V gene encodes CDR1 KGHSH and CDR2 LQKENI. Trimming removed 2 bases from V and 0 bases from J, with 7 bases in between. CDR3 size: 14 residues. The CDR3 loop is CASSPGQPNYGYTF. CDR3 bases: TGTGCCAGCTCACCAGGACAGCCTAACTATGGCTACACCTTC.

This clone appeared a few times. This chain joins TRBV28 and TRBJ2-2, with D unresolved. V lost 5 bases, J lost 3 bases, and 7 bases lay in between. The CDR3 consists of 13 residues. CDR1 and CDR2 (germline): MDHEN, SYDVKM. The CDR3 protein is CASSPTYTGELFF. CDR3 DNA: TGTGCCAGCAGTCCCACCTACACCGGGGAGCTGTTTTTT. The whole variable domain, remainder taken from reference TRBV28 and TRBJ2-2, is DVKVTQSSRYLVKRTGEKVFLECVQDMDHENMFWYRQDPGLGLRLIYFSYDVKMKEKGDIPEGYSVSREKKERFSLILESASTNQTSMYLCASSPTYTGELFFGEGSRLTVL.

The chain uses TRBV4-1 and TRBJ1-1; TRBD1 might be the D (5 bases). The CDR3 consists of 16 residues. Germline CDR1 is MGHRA and CDR2 is YSYEKL. Trimming removed 2 bases at V and 0 bases at J, with 13 bases between. CDR3 nucleotide sequence: TGCGCCAGCAGCCAAACCGTCACGACAGTGAACACTGAAGCTTTCTTT. It translates to CASSQTVTTVNTEAFF.

The chain's CDR3 is CASSRQAYEAFF. The CDR3 bases are TGTGCCAGCAGCCGACAGGCCTATGAAGCTTTCTTT. The rearrangement uses TRBV6-6 and TRBJ1-1; D perhaps matches TRBD1 (6 bases). The CDR3 covers 12 residues. CDR1 MNHNY and CDR2 SVGAGI come from the germline V gene (reference sequence). Deletions cut 6 bases from V and 7 bases from J, with 12 bases between.

This sequence joins TRBV19 and TRBJ2-5; TRBD2 aligns across 9 bases. CDR3 size: 14 residues. The V gene's germline CDR1 is LNHDA and CDR2 SQIVND (reference sequence). The junction had 6 bases not matched to a gene; V was cut back by 4 bases and J by 6 bases. Here the CDR3 DNA reads TGTGCCAGTAGTAAGGATAGCGGGAGTAAGACCCAGTACTTC. Protein sequence: CASSKDSGSKTQYF.

V gene TRBV5-5 combines with J gene TRBJ1-6; the D gene is possibly TRBD1 (6 bases). Germline lookup yields CDR1 SGHKS and CDR2 YYEKEE (reference sequence). The CDR3 has 14 amino acids. V shed 0 bases and J shed 11 bases, with 12 bases lying between them. DNA of the CDR3: TGTGCCAGCAGCTTGGTACAGGGCAATGCACCCCTCCACTTT. Translating gives CASSLVQGNAPLHF.

This sequence joins TRBV11-1 and TRBJ2-7; tentatively, D is TRBD1 or TRBD2 (6 bases each). The CDR3 extends over 15 amino acids. V was shortened by 0 bases and J by 4 bases, with 13 bases between the two germline ends. Germline lookup yields CDR1 SGHAT and CDR2 FQDESV (reference sequence). The CDR3 here is CASSLAEQGGYEQYF. The CDR3 DNA follows: TGTGCCAGCAGCTTAGCGGAACAGGGAGGATACGAGCAGTACTTC.

The rearrangement links TRBV30 to TRBJ2-3, with 8 bases that match TRBD2. This CDR3 has 12 amino acids. In germline, CDR1 is GTSNPN, CDR2 SVGIG (reference sequence). V lost 4 bases and J lost 6; bases outside the gene matches: 3. CDR3: CAWTGGRDTQYF. The CDR3 DNA reads as TGTGCCTGGACGGGGGGGCGGGATACGCAGTATTTT.

The rearrangement uses TRBV19 and TRBJ1-4; a possible D gene is TRBD1 (5 bases). Germline assignment: CDR1 LNHDA and CDR2 SQIVND (reference sequence). The length of the CDR3 is 11 residues. The V end lost 6 bases, the J end lost 12 bases, and 11 bases lay between the germline ends. The CDR3 sequence: CASSEAGELFF. In DNA, the CDR3 is TGTGCCAGTAGCGAGGCGGGGGAACTGTTTTTT. The full variable domain, rest sourced from reference TRBV19 and TRBJ1-4, is DGGITQSPKYLFRKEGQNVTLSCEQNLNHDAMYWYRQDPGQGLRLIYYSQIVNDFQKGDIAEGYSVSREKKESFPLTVTSAQKNPTAFYLCASSEAGELFFGSGTQLSVL.

This clone occurred a few times. The sample carries other DNA sequences with the same CDR3. The chain uses TRBV5-1 and TRBJ1-1; 8 positions agree with TRBD1. V shed 2 bases, J shed 1 base, and the junction held 4 bases outside the gene matches. Germline assignment: CDR1 SGHRS and CDR2 YFSETQ. The CDR3 consists of 15 residues. CDR3 DNA: TGCGCCAGCAGCTTCCCCGACAGGGGGAACACTGAAGCTTTCTTT. It codes for CASSFPDRGNTEAFF.

V usage is TRBV13 and J usage is TRBJ2-7; D is possibly TRBD1 or TRBD2 (5 bases each). Trimming pared 5 bases from V and 0 bases from J, leaving 11 bases between. The germline CDR1 and CDR2 sequences are PRHDT and FYEKMQ (reference sequence). The CDR3 has 14 amino acids. The CDR3 is CASSEGPNSYEQYF. The CDR3 DNA sequence: TGTGCCAGCAGCGAGGGACCTAACTCCTACGAGCAGTACTTC.

The rearrangement links TRBV6-4 to TRBJ1-1; D unresolved. From germline, CDR1 is MRHNA and CDR2 SNTAGT. CDR3 length: 14 residues. The V end lost 2 bases, the J end lost 0 bases, and 7 bases lay between the germline ends. The chain's CDR3 is CASSDRPLNTEAFF. CDR3 DNA: TGTGCCAGCAGTGACAGGCCATTGAACACTGAAGCTTTCTTT.

This rearrangement joins TRBV7-6 to TRBJ1-5; 8 positions agree with TRBD1. This CDR3 spans 15 amino acids. The germline CDR1 and CDR2 sequences are SGHVS and FNYEAQ. With V trimmed by 5 bases and J by 2 bases, 5 bases remained unmatched. The CDR3 nucleotides read TGTGCCAGCAGCCCGGACAGGGTGGGCAATCAGCCCCAGCATTTT. Encoded protein: CASSPDRVGNQPQHF.

The chain combines TRBV6-1 with TRBJ2-6; no clear D gene. The germline V gene encodes CDR1 MNHNS and CDR2 SASEGT. V lost 1 base, J lost 0 bases, and 10 bases lay in between. The CDR3 runs to 17 residues. The CDR3 loop is CASSEVTAISGANVLTF. CDR3 coding DNA: TGTGCCAGCAGTGAAGTCACCGCCATCTCTGGGGCCAACGTCCTGACTTTC.

This clone was observed a single time. The chain recombines TRBV6-5 with TRBJ2-3; D unresolved. The CDR3 is 16 residues long. The germline gives CDR1 MNHEY, CDR2 SVGAGI. V was cut by 0 bases and J by 0 bases, with 10 bases left in between. The CDR3 spells CASSYSVTISTDTQYF. In nucleotides, the CDR3 is TGTGCCAGCAGTTACTCGGTAACGATTAGCACAGATACGCAGTATTTT.

The chain carries TRBV7-6 and TRBJ1-6, with TRBD1 as a possible D gene (5 bases). CDR1 and CDR2 from the germline V gene are SGHVS and FNYEAQ. The CDR3 is 16 residues long. The germline V and J ends were trimmed by 2 bases and 7 bases, with 15 bases remaining between them. The CDR3 DNA follows: TGTGCCAGCAGCTTACTTGGGTTGGGGGGAAATTCACCCCTCCACTTT. It yields the protein CASSLLGLGGNSPLHF.

This sequence joins TRBV4-3 and TRBJ2-7; D call uncertain. Germline CDR1 LGHNA, CDR2 YSLEER. The germline V and J ends were trimmed by 6 bases and 6 bases, with 18 bases remaining between them. There are 14 residues in the CDR3. As DNA, the CDR3 is TGCGCCAGCAGTCTAAGACTCACCTATTCCGAGCAGTACTTC. Translated: CASSLRLTYSEQYF.

The V gene is TRBV2, the J gene TRBJ1-1; D unclear. Germline V CDR1 and CDR2: SNHLY, FYNNEI. The CDR3 sequence is 12 residues long. Trimming left V 9 bases short and J 2 bases short, with 10 bases between. The CDR3 spells CASFTVNTEAFF. In DNA, the CDR3 is TGTGCCAGTTTCACAGTTAACACTGAAGCTTTCTTT.

There are a few counts of this clone. V is TRBV7-3 and J is TRBJ2-1; 8 positions match TRBD1. The germline gives CDR1 SGHTA, CDR2 FQGTGA. The CDR3 has 16 residues. With 0 bases clipped from V and 4 bases from J, the junction kept 5 bases outside the gene matches. CDR3 sequence (DNA): TGTGCCAGCAGCTTAACCCGGGACAGGAAATACAATGAGCAGTTCTTC. It codes for CASSLTRDRKYNEQFF. The full variable domain, rest sourced from reference TRBV7-3 and TRBJ2-1, is GAGVSQTPSNKVTEKGKYVELRCDPISGHTALYWYRQSLGQGPEFLIYFQGTGAADDSGLPNDRFFAVRPEGSVSTLKIQRTERGDSAVYLCASSLTRDRKYNEQFFGPGTRLTVL.

This clone has a handful of counts. The genes are TRBV27 and TRBJ2-3; the D gene is possibly TRBD2 (6 bases). Germline V gene data show CDR1 as MNHEY and CDR2 as SMNVEV (reference sequence). The V and J ends lost 4 bases and 3 bases respectively, with 11 bases between them. The CDR3 length is 14 residues. CDR3 residues: CASSWGELTDTQYF. The CDR3 DNA follows: TGTGCCAGCAGTTGGGGGGAGCTAACAGATACGCAGTATTTT.

V usage is TRBV28 and J usage is TRBJ2-1; D perhaps matches TRBD2 (6 bases). The CDR3 has 12 residues. In germline, CDR1 is MDHEN, CDR2 SYDVKM. V was pared by 6 bases and J by 7 bases, with 10 bases between. The DNA of the CDR3 is TGTGCCAGCAGCCAGACTAGGAATGAGCAGTTCTTC. As protein: CASSQTRNEQFF.

The chain employs TRBV5-1 and TRBJ2-1; 15 positions agree with TRBD2. The CDR3 has 19 residues. The V segment lost 4 bases and the J segment 0 bases; nucleotides outside the gene matches: 8. The germline V gene encodes CDR1 SGHRS and CDR2 YFSETQ. Written as DNA, the CDR3 is TGCGCCAGCAGCCCGACGGGACTAGCGGGGGGCAGCTCCTACAATGAGCAGTTCTTC. Amino acid sequence: CASSPTGLAGGSSYNEQFF.

A word on this clone: At one boundary the junction diverges from the germline segment, which might be a read error. V is TRBV13 and J is TRBJ2-3; D gene ambiguous. CDR3 length equals 12 residues. Germline V gives CDR1 PRHDT, CDR2 FYEKMQ (reference sequence). The CDR3 reads CASSLGTDTQYF. The DNA of the CDR3 is TGTGCCAGCAGCCTAGGCACAGATACGCAGTATTTT.

The gene calls are TRBV6-6 and TRBJ2-2; D is ambiguous. V was clipped by 2 bases and J by 1 base, with 5 bases between them. Germline CDR1 and CDR2: MNHNY and SVGAGI (reference sequence). The CDR3 loop spans 14 amino acids. The CDR3 nucleotides read TGTGCCAGCAGTTACCGGCAGAACACCGGGGAGCTGTTTTTT. Translating it yields CASSYRQNTGELFF.